These 29 T cell receptor beta chains were sequenced from one sample in a study of shared clonotypes between healthy human individuals. Data came from immunoSEQ multiplex PCR; TCRdb stores just in-frame clones and leaves some out. Of about 110,000 clones detected, 68% appear once; the ten largest clones hold approximately 23%. Specimen: memory CD8+ T cells sorted from blood. As for subset: CD45RO+ cells pooled with CCR7-negative TemRA cells. The receptors stem from a woman younger than 45 in good health.

The rearrangement joins TRBV5-6 to TRBJ2-7; TRBD2 aligns across 10 bases. The junction had 9 bases not matched to a gene; V was cut back by 2 bases and J by 7 bases. The germline V gene encodes CDR1 SGHDT and CDR2 YYEEEE. The CDR3 extends over 15 amino acids. The CDR3 nucleotides read TGTGCCAGCAGCTTTCAAAGCGGGAGGGCCTTGGAGCAGTACTTC. This gives the protein CASSFQSGRALEQYF.

This clone came up a few times. The V gene is TRBV6-6, the J gene TRBJ1-5; possible D gene TRBD1, 6 bases. Germline V gene lookup returns CDR1 MNHNY and CDR2 SVGAGI (reference sequence). The ends were cut back, 7 bases at V and 11 bases at J, with 18 bases in the middle. CDR3 length: 13 residues. CDR3: CASTTGGQGTQHF. The CDR3 coding sequence is TGTGCCAGCACCACCGGAGGGCAGGGGACCCAGCATTTT.

This rearrangement joins TRBV7-9 to TRBJ2-7; 7 bases are a match to TRBD1. Germline CDR1 and CDR2: SEHNR and FQNEAQ (reference sequence). The CDR3 spans 13 residues. V was pared by 5 bases and J by 3 bases, with 4 bases of the junction left unmatched. CDR3 DNA: TGTGCCAGCAGCGTAAGACAGGGCTACGAGCAGTACTTC. It encodes CASSVRQGYEQYF. Complete variable domain (other parts from reference TRBV7-9 and TRBJ2-7): DTGVSQNPRHKITKRGQNVTFRCDPISEHNRLYWYRQTLGQGPEFLTYFQNEAQLEKSRLLSDRFSAERPKGSFSTLEIQRTEQGDSAMYLCASSVRQGYEQYFGPGTRLTVT.

This chain uses TRBV11-2 with TRBJ1-5, with D perhaps matching TRBD1 (5 bases). This CDR3 is built from 13 residues. Germline assignment: CDR1 SGHAT and CDR2 FQNNGV. Trimming removed 8 bases at V and 4 bases at J, with 12 bases between. The CDR3 is CASALGPNQPQHF. CDR3 DNA: TGTGCCAGCGCCCTGGGGCCTAATCAGCCCCAGCATTTT.

This chain connects TRBV28 to TRBJ2-7; D not resolved. V lost 2 bases to trimming and J lost 6 bases, with 14 bases between them. CDR3 length: 14 amino acids. In germline, CDR1 is MDHEN, CDR2 SYDVKM. CDR3 region: CASSLMGNWGEQYF. The DNA of the CDR3 is TGTGCCAGCAGTTTAATGGGGAATTGGGGCGAGCAGTACTTC.

This clone appeared once. This sequence may be a read error, since a much larger clone differs from it by one base. The chain employs TRBV6-6 and TRBJ2-7; D is undetermined. Germline loops: CDR1 MNHNY, CDR2 SVGAGI (reference sequence). CDR3 size: 11 residues. V lost 5 bases and J 3 bases, leaving 5 bases between the germline ends. CDR3 nucleotide sequence: TGTGCCAGCAGTAACAACTACGAGCAGTACTTC. It codes for CASSNNYEQYF.

The rearrangement uses TRBV28 and TRBJ1-3, with D unclear. The CDR3 has 13 amino acids. The V end was cut by 5 bases, the J end by 4 bases, with 9 bases between. The germline gives CDR1 MDHEN, CDR2 SYDVKM. This CDR3 reads CASSTMPGNTIYF. CDR3 DNA sequence: TGTGCCAGCAGTACAATGCCCGGAAACACCATATATTTT.

This sequence joins TRBV30 and TRBJ2-1; 9 bases match TRBD1. CDR3 length: 12 amino acids. V shed 4 bases and J 10 bases; nucleotides not matched to a gene: 5. Germline V CDR1 and CDR2: GTSNPN, SVGIG (reference sequence). The CDR3 bases are TGTGCCTGGAATCGGGACAGGGTCGAGCAGTTCTTC. This gives the protein CAWNRDRVEQFF.

The rearrangement uses TRBV13 and TRBJ2-7; 12 nucleotides agree with TRBD1. CDR1 is PRHDT and CDR2 is FYEKMQ in the germline V gene (reference sequence). The V gene end was trimmed by 6 bases and the J gene end by 4 bases; junction bases not matched to a gene: 16. The CDR3 runs to 18 residues. CDR3 nucleotides: TGTGCCAGCAGTGTCCCGGGACAGGGGGCTCCAAGTTTGTACGAGCAGTACTTC. Residues: CASSVPGQGAPSLYEQYF. Full variable domain (remainder filled in from reference TRBV13 and TRBJ2-7): AAGVIQSPRHLIKEKRETATLKCYPIPRHDTVYWYQQGPGQDPQFLISFYEKMQSDKGSIPDRFSAQQFSDYHSELNMSSLELGDSALYFCASSVPGQGAPSLYEQYFGPGTRLTVT.

The rearrangement links TRBV7-2 to TRBJ2-7; TRBD1 agrees at 7 bases. Per the germline V gene, CDR1 is SGHTA and CDR2 is FQGNSA. The CDR3 is 16 residues long. Unmatched junction bases numbered 9, after V lost 0 bases and J lost 4 bases. CDR3 bases: TGTGCCAGCAGCTTAGCCCAGGGGGTGATTGGTTACGAGCAGTACTTC. It codes for CASSLAQGVIGYEQYF.

This clone was observed once. The sample contains more than one DNA sequence encoding this CDR3. This chain uses TRBV5-4 with TRBJ1-1; D gene uncertain. Per germline, CDR1 SGHNT and CDR2 YYREEE (reference sequence). This CDR3 is built from 12 residues. V lost 0 bases and J lost 5, with 5 bases in between. The CDR3 coding sequence is TGTGCCAGCAGCTTGGTGGATACTGAAGCTTTCTTT. Its protein product is CASSLVDTEAFF.

The chain combines TRBV25-1 with TRBJ2-7; 9 positions agree with TRBD1. V gave up 4 bases and J gave up 5 bases; unmatched junction bases: 3. Germline loops: CDR1 MGHDK, CDR2 SYGVNS. The CDR3 length is 13 residues. The CDR3 DNA reads TGTGCCAGCAGTGGGGGACAGGGCAACGAGCAGTACTTC. This sequence encodes CASSGGQGNEQYF.

The chain couples TRBV2 to TRBJ2-3, with 7 bases fitting TRBD2. The CDR3 runs 14 residues. V trimming: 7 bases; J trimming: 2 bases; junction bases outside the gene matches: 6. The germline CDR1 and CDR2 sequences are SNHLY and FYNNEI. CDR3: CASNTAGSTDTQYF. CDR3 in DNA: TGTGCCAGCAACACAGCGGGATCCACAGATACGCAGTATTTT.

The J gene is TRBJ2-5, the V gene TRBV25-1; D possibly corresponds to TRBD1 (5 bases). V dropped 3 bases and J dropped 11 bases, with 25 bases sitting between them. The length of the CDR3 is 16 residues. CDR1 is MGHDK and CDR2 is SYGVNS in the germline V gene. The CDR3 loop reads CASSETGADSPTEQYF. CDR3 DNA sequence: TGTGCCAGCAGTGAGACGGGCGCCGACAGTCCTACGGAGCAGTACTTC.

The rearrangement links TRBV6-4 to TRBJ2-1; D is perhaps TRBD2 (5 bases). The CDR3 is 14 residues long. V was shortened by 2 bases and J by 7 bases, with 12 bases between the two germline ends. Germline V gives CDR1 MRHNA, CDR2 SNTAGT. The CDR3 coding sequence is TGTGCCAGCAGTGACGGAGGCGGCGGGAATGAGCAGTTCTTC. It codes for CASSDGGGGNEQFF.

This clone ranks as medium-sized. V is TRBV28 and J is TRBJ2-7, with a weak D call TRBD1 (6 bases). The V end was cut by 6 bases, the J end by 3 bases, with 18 bases between. Germline CDR1 MDHEN, CDR2 SYDVKM. The CDR3 loop spans 15 amino acids. CDR3 in amino acids: CASSTGRRSVYEQYF. The CDR3 DNA reads as TGTGCCAGCAGCACAGGGAGAAGGTCTGTCTACGAGCAGTACTTC.

V and J are TRBV4-2 and TRBJ1-2, with D uncertain. This CDR3 is built from 13 residues. CDR1 and CDR2 from the germline V gene are LGHNA and YNFKEQ. V lost 0 bases and J 5 bases, leaving 7 bases between the germline ends. CDR3: CASSQDGVYGYTF. In DNA, the CDR3 is TGTGCCAGCAGCCAAGATGGGGTATATGGCTACACCTTC.

This rearrangement joins TRBV11-2 to TRBJ2-7, with 7 bases that match TRBD1. Trimming removed 4 bases from V and 2 bases from J; junction bases left unmatched: 14. The CDR3 loop spans 17 amino acids. From germline, CDR1 is SGHAT and CDR2 FQNNGV. The CDR3 region has the DNA TGTGCCAGCAGCTCTTTGCGACGGGACAGAGGGGCCTACGAGCAGTACTTC. It specifies CASSSLRRDRGAYEQYF.

The chain uses TRBV27 and TRBJ2-7; 10 positions match TRBD2. The length of the CDR3 is 16 residues. V shed 6 bases, J shed 3 bases, and the junction held 11 bases outside the gene matches. Per germline, CDR1 MNHEY and CDR2 SMNVEV (reference sequence). In nucleotides, the CDR3 is TGTGCCAGCAGAGTCAACAGCGGGAGGGGGTTCTACGAGCAGTACTTC. Its translation: CASRVNSGRGFYEQYF.

The gene calls are TRBV11-3 and TRBJ2-3; 11 bases line up with TRBD2. The V gene end was trimmed by 4 bases and the J gene end by 4 bases; junction bases not matched to a gene: 10. Germline values: CDR1 SGHNT, CDR2 YENEEA. The CDR3 loop spans 17 amino acids. CDR3: CASSSGTSGSGADTQYF. CDR3 bases: TGTGCCAGCAGCTCTGGGACTAGCGGTTCAGGCGCAGATACGCAGTATTTT.

This clone was seen only a few times. The V call is TRBV4-1, the J call TRBJ2-7, with TRBD2 identical over 8 bases. Germline V gene lookup returns CDR1 MGHRA and CDR2 YSYEKL. This CDR3 is 16 amino acids long. V shed 1 base, J shed 3 bases, and the junction held 8 bases outside the gene matches. The CDR3 region is CASSQGVAGLHYEQYF. The CDR3 DNA sequence: TGCGCCAGCAGCCAAGGAGTAGCGGGACTCCACTACGAGCAGTACTTC.

V is TRBV25-1 and J is TRBJ2-7; 10 bases fit TRBD2. CDR3 length: 16 residues. Unmatched junction bases numbered 6, after V lost 4 bases and J lost 0 bases. Germline V gene lookup returns CDR1 MGHDK and CDR2 SYGVNS. Written as DNA, the CDR3 is TGTGCCAGCAGTGGCCTAGCGGGAGACCTCTCCTACGAGCAGTACTTC. It specifies CASSGLAGDLSYEQYF.

CDR3 nucleotide sequence: TGTGCCAGCAGCTGGGCAGTGAATGAGCAGTTCTTC. This codes for CASSWAVNEQFF. The rearrangement links TRBV7-9 to TRBJ2-1; D remains ambiguous. The germline V and J ends were trimmed by 4 bases and 7 bases, with 8 bases remaining between them. This CDR3 comprises 12 residues. The germline CDR1 and CDR2 sequences are SEHNR and FQNEAQ (reference sequence). The variable domain in full, completed from reference TRBV7-9 and TRBJ2-1, reads DTGVSQNPRHKITKRGQNVTFRCDPISEHNRLYWYRQTLGQGPEFLTYFQNEAQLEKSRLLSDRFSAERPKGSFSTLEIQRTEQGDSAMYLCASSWAVNEQFFGPGTRLTVL.

This clone appeared a single time. V usage is TRBV9 and J usage is TRBJ1-5; no definite D call. The CDR3 has 15 residues. Trimming took off 0 bases at V and 3 bases at J, with 10 bases between the two ends. The V gene's germline CDR1 is SGDLS and CDR2 YYNGEE. The CDR3 protein is CASSVEASLNQPQHF. The CDR3 coding sequence is TGTGCCAGCAGCGTAGAGGCCAGCCTCAATCAGCCCCAGCATTTT.

This clone occurred once. V gene TRBV7-6 combines with J gene TRBJ2-1; TRBD2 aligns across 7 bases. Germline values: CDR1 SGHVS, CDR2 FNYEAQ. V gave up 1 base and J gave up 0 bases; unmatched junction bases: 6. This CDR3 comprises 17 residues. This CDR3 reads CASSLVTSASSYNEQFF. Here the CDR3 DNA reads TGTGCCAGCAGCTTAGTAACTAGCGCGAGCTCCTACAATGAGCAGTTCTTC. The full variable domain, with the rest looked up from reference TRBV7-6 and TRBJ2-1, is GAGVSQSPRYKVTKRGQDVALRCDPISGHVSLYWYRQALGQGPEFLTYFNYEAQQDKSGLPNDRFSAERPEGSISTLTIQRTEQRDSAMYRCASSLVTSASSYNEQFFGPGTRLTVL.

The V call is TRBV7-8, the J call TRBJ1-5; 7 bases are shared with TRBD1. The CDR3 totals 15 residues. Losses at the gene ends were 5 bases for V and 1 base for J; bases not matched to a gene: 5. Germline V gene data show CDR1 as SGHVS and CDR2 as FQNEAQ. The DNA for the CDR3 is TGTGCCAGCAGCGGCCGGGACAGCAGCAATCAGCCCCAGCATTTT. Translation gives CASSGRDSSNQPQHF.

The chain recombines TRBV11-2 with TRBJ2-3, with 11 bases that match TRBD2. Trimming removed 2 bases from V and 0 bases from J; junction bases left unmatched: 10. Germline CDR1 SGHAT, CDR2 FQNNGV. The CDR3 is 19 residues long. In DNA, the CDR3 is TGTGCCAGCAGCTTACCCCGGGACATAGCGGGAGGGAGCACAGATACGCAGTATTTT. It translates to CASSLPRDIAGGSTDTQYF.

This sequence joins TRBV6-5 and TRBJ2-1, with 10 bases lining up with TRBD2. V lost 6 bases to trimming and J lost 5 bases; unmatched junction nucleotides: 4. This CDR3 comprises 14 residues. Germline values: CDR1 MNHEY, CDR2 SVGAGI. CDR3 DNA sequence: TGTGCCAGCAGGTGGCTAGCGGGAGACAATGAGCAGTTCTTC. Translated, it gives CASRWLAGDNEQFF.

This chain uses TRBV9 with TRBJ2-6; the match to TRBD1 covers 10 bases. This CDR3 spans 18 amino acids. Trimming took 3 bases from V and 2 from J; bases not matched to a gene: 8. The germline V gene encodes CDR1 SGDLS and CDR2 YYNGEE. The CDR3 protein is CASSGDRGRVTGANVLTF. The CDR3 coding sequence is TGTGCCAGCAGCGGAGACAGGGGGCGGGTAACTGGGGCCAACGTCCTGACTTTC. Together with reference TRBV9 and TRBJ2-6, the CDR3 gives the full variable domain: DSGVTQTPKHLITATGQRVTLRCSPRSGDLSVYWYQQSLDQGLQFLIQYYNGEERAKGNILERFSAQQFPDLHSELNLSSLELGDSALYFCASSGDRGRVTGANVLTFGAGSRLTVL.